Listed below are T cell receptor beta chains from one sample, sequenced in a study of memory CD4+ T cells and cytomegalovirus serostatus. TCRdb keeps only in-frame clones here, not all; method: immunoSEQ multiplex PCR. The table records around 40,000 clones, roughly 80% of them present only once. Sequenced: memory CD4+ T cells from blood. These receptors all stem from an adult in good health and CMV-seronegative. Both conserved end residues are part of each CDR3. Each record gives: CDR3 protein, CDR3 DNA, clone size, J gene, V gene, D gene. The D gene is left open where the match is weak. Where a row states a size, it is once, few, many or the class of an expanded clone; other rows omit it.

CASSYSSGNYEQYF | TGTGCCAGCAGTTACTCTTCTGGGAACTACGAGCAGTACTTC | - | TRBJ2-7 | TRBV6-5 | -
CAVKGGQAKGTNEKLFF | TGTGCCGTCAAGGGGGGACAGGCGAAAGGTACTAATGAAAAACTGTTTTTT | once | TRBJ1-4 | TRBV21-1 | -
CASSYQVTVSDEQFF | TGTGCCAGCAGTTACCAGGTCACCGTGTCGGATGAGCAGTTCTTC | - | TRBJ2-1 | TRBV6-5 | -
CASRQGASSYEQYF | TGCGCCAGCAGACAGGGGGCGAGCTCCTACGAGCAGTACTTC | medium-sized | TRBJ2-7 | TRBV23-1 | TRBD1
CASSLAAGGTDTQYF | TGTGCCAGCAGCTTAGCGGCGGGGGGCACAGATACGCAGTATTTT | medium-sized | TRBJ2-3 | TRBV7-9 | TRBD2
CSARRGGYTF | TGCAGTGCTAGACGGGGGGGCTACACCTTC | - | TRBJ1-2 | TRBV20-1 | -
CASSFRGETQYF | TGTGCCAGCAGCTTCAGGGGAGAGACCCAGTACTTC | few | TRBJ2-5 | TRBV5-4 | -
CASGTDTQYF | TGTGCCAGTGGTACAGATACGCAGTATTTT | - | TRBJ2-3 | TRBV19 | -
CASSYNSRATDTQYF | TGTGCCAGCTCATACAACAGTAGGGCCACAGATACGCAGTATTTT | - | TRBJ2-3 | TRBV18 | -
CASSPLGTSGGNEQFF | TGTGCCAGCAGCCCCCTCGGGACTAGCGGGGGGAATGAGCAGTTCTTC | - | TRBJ2-1 | TRBV5-6 | TRBD2
CASSLDLFGGRSTEAFF | TGTGCCAGCAGCTTAGATCTTTTTGGGGGACGATCCACTGAAGCTTTCTTT | - | TRBJ1-1 | TRBV7-8 | -
CASSAIPGQEFLPLHF | TGTGCCAGCAGTGCTATACCGGGACAGGAATTTCTCCCCCTCCACTTT | - | TRBJ1-6 | TRBV2 | TRBD1
CASSSQGKGQPQHF | TGTGCCAGCAGTTCACAGGGGAAAGGCCAGCCCCAGCATTTT | once | TRBJ1-5 | TRBV27 | TRBD1
CASGLDGQHEAFF | TGTGCTAGTGGTCTTGACGGACAGCATGAAGCTTTCTTT | - | TRBJ1-1 | TRBV12-5 | -
CASKLFFTDTQYF | TGTGCCAGCAAACTTTTCTTCACAGATACGCAGTATTTT | - | TRBJ2-3 | TRBV2 | -
CASSPPVRTEAFF | TGTGCCAGCTCACCACCTGTTCGGACTGAAGCTTTCTTT | few | TRBJ1-1 | TRBV18 | -
CASGRASSTDTQYF | TGTGCCAGTGGACGGGCGTCTAGCACAGATACGCAGTATTTT | few | TRBJ2-3 | TRBV2 | -
CASIPPEVVGRTWDTGELFF | TGTGCCAGCATCCCCCCCGAGGTCGTCGGGCGGACCTGGGACACCGGGGAGCTGTTTTTT | - | TRBJ2-2 | TRBV6-4 | -
CASSLMTDSYEQYF | TGTGCCAGCAGCTTAATGACAGACTCCTACGAGCAGTACTTC | - | TRBJ2-7 | TRBV7-9 | -
CASSATQVGLGNQPQHF | TGTGCCAGCAGTGCCACACAGGTTGGGTTGGGCAATCAGCCCCAGCATTTT | - | TRBJ1-5 | TRBV2 | -
CASSLGRVTDDIF | TGTGCCAGCAGCTTGGGCAGGGTGACAGATGATATATTT | - | TRBJ1-1 | TRBV5-6 | -
CASSLTVSQETQYF | TGCGCCAGCAGCTTGACCGTATCTCAAGAGACCCAGTACTTC | - | TRBJ2-5 | TRBV5-1 | -
CASSPGTGGNYGYTF | TGTGCCAGCAGCCCCGGGACAGGGGGTAACTATGGCTACACCTTC | - | TRBJ1-2 | TRBV7-3 | TRBD1
CASSLAGVQETQYF | TGTGCCAGCAGCTTAGCCGGGGTTCAAGAGACCCAGTACTTC | - | TRBJ2-5 | TRBV7-6 | -
CASSLRRVDNSPLHF | TGTGCCAGCAGCTTAAGAAGGGTTGACAATTCACCCCTCCACTTT | - | TRBJ1-6 | TRBV7-3 | -
CASSLGLQQDTQYF | TGTGCCAGCAGCTTAGGGCTGCAGCAAGATACGCAGTATTTT | - | TRBJ2-3 | TRBV11-2 | -
CASSIGLVESYEQYF | TGTGCCAGTAGTATAGGTCTAGTGGAGTCCTACGAGCAGTACTTC | - | TRBJ2-7 | TRBV19 | -
CASSLAPWDRGSYEQYF | TGTGCCAGCAGCTTAGCCCCCTGGGACAGGGGCTCTTACGAGCAGTACTTC | - | TRBJ2-7 | TRBV7-8 | TRBD1
CASSQGIGGNTIYF | TGTGCCAGCAGTCAGGGGATCGGTGGAAACACCATATATTTT | - | TRBJ1-3 | TRBV6-5 | -
CASSLGPGQGEFYNEQFF | TGTGCCAGCAGCTTAGGACCCGGACAGGGGGAGTTCTACAATGAGCAGTTCTTC | - | TRBJ2-1 | TRBV7-9 | TRBD1
CASSPTTTAYEQYF | TGTGCCAGCAGCCCGACGACTACCGCCTACGAGCAGTACTTC | - | TRBJ2-7 | TRBV9 | -
CASSEVVGSSTDTQYF | TGTGCCAGCAGTGAGGTGGTGGGATCTAGCACAGATACGCAGTATTTT | - | TRBJ2-3 | TRBV6-4 | -
CASSQHAPIDSPLHF | TGTGCCAGCAGCCAACACGCGCCGATAGATTCACCCCTCCACTTT | - | TRBJ1-6 | TRBV14 | -
CASSRDRERSQPQHF | TGTGCCAGCAGCAGGGACAGGGAGAGAAGTCAGCCCCAGCATTTT | few | TRBJ1-5 | TRBV7-2 | TRBD1
CASSLVVRTGMTKNIQYF | TGCGCCAGCAGCTTGGTGGTAAGGACAGGGATGACCAAAAACATTCAGTACTTC | - | TRBJ2-4 | TRBV5-1 | TRBD1
CAWSVGLAATDTQYF | TGTGCCTGGAGTGTAGGACTAGCGGCCACAGATACGCAGTATTTT | once | TRBJ2-3 | TRBV30 | TRBD2
CASSFAGGSREQYF | TGTGCCAGCAGCTTCGCCGGCGGCTCGCGTGAGCAGTACTTC | - | TRBJ2-7 | TRBV5-5 | -
CASGHETGELFF | TGTGCTAGTGGTCACGAAACCGGGGAGCTGTTTTTT | - | TRBJ2-2 | TRBV12-5 | -
CASSFLLRGYEQYF | TGTGCCAGCAGCTTCCTACTTAGGGGCTACGAGCAGTACTTC | few | TRBJ2-7 | TRBV7-2 | -
CASSVRGTYNSPLHF | TGTGCCAGCAGCGTCAGGGGGACCTATAATTCACCCCTCCACTTT | - | TRBJ1-6 | TRBV6-5 | TRBD1
CASTTGLSEAFF | TGTGCCAGTACGACGGGATTGTCTGAAGCTTTCTTT | - | TRBJ1-1 | TRBV19 | -
CASSADHSGRGYTF | TGTGCCAGCAGCGCGGACCACTCGGGTAGGGGCTACACCTTC | few | TRBJ1-2 | TRBV7-2 | -
CASSLAIGQGTDTQYF | TGTGCCAGCAGCTTAGCGATAGGACAGGGTACAGATACGCAGTATTTT | - | TRBJ2-3 | TRBV7-9 | TRBD1
CASSPGRGETQYF | TGTGCCAGCAGCCCTGGGCGTGGAGAGACCCAGTACTTC | - | TRBJ2-5 | TRBV9 | -
CASSTRQGDGTEAFF | TGTGCCAGCAGCACCCGACAGGGGGACGGTACTGAAGCTTTCTTT | - | TRBJ1-1 | TRBV7-8 | TRBD1
CASSPQVANEKLFF | TGTGCCAGTAGTCCGCAAGTGGCTAATGAAAAACTGTTTTTT | - | TRBJ1-4 | TRBV19 | -
CASSLVTSGGAYNEQFF | TGCGCCAGCAGCTTGGTGACTAGCGGGGGGGCATACAATGAGCAGTTCTTC | - | TRBJ2-1 | TRBV5-1 | TRBD2
CASSLDNLGTVETQYF | TGTGCCAGCAGCTTGGATAATTTGGGGACGGTAGAGACCCAGTACTTC | - | TRBJ2-5 | TRBV5-6 | -
CASSQWTDYTF | TGTGCCAGCAGCCAATGGACAGACTACACCTTC | - | TRBJ1-2 | TRBV5-1 | -
CASSILGQDNSPLHF | TGTGCCAGTAGTATCTTGGGTCAGGACAATTCACCCCTCCACTTT | - | TRBJ1-6 | TRBV19 | -
CASSQEEGTGSRYGYTF | TGCGCCAGCAGCCAAGAAGAGGGGACAGGGAGCCGGTATGGCTACACCTTC | few | TRBJ1-2 | TRBV4-1 | TRBD1
CASSPRQGRVNTQYF | TGTGCCAGCAGCCCCAGACAGGGTAGAGTTAATACGCAGTATTTT | few | TRBJ2-3 | TRBV7-2 | TRBD1
CASTPGGARLFTEAFF | TGTGCCAGCACCCCAGGGGGCGCGAGGTTGTTCACTGAAGCTTTCTTT | - | TRBJ1-1 | TRBV28 | TRBD1
CASSLILARLETQYF | TGTGCCAGCAGCTTGATACTAGCCAGGTTAGAGACCCAGTACTTC | - | TRBJ2-5 | TRBV5-6 | -
CASSRDRNYEQYF | TGTGCCAGCAGTCGGGACAGGAACTACGAGCAGTACTTC | - | TRBJ2-7 | TRBV6-5 | TRBD1
CASSSFLAGGRTGELFF | TGTGCCAGCAGCTCGTTTTTAGCGGGGGGGCGAACCGGGGAGCTGTTTTTT | - | TRBJ2-2 | TRBV5-4 | TRBD2